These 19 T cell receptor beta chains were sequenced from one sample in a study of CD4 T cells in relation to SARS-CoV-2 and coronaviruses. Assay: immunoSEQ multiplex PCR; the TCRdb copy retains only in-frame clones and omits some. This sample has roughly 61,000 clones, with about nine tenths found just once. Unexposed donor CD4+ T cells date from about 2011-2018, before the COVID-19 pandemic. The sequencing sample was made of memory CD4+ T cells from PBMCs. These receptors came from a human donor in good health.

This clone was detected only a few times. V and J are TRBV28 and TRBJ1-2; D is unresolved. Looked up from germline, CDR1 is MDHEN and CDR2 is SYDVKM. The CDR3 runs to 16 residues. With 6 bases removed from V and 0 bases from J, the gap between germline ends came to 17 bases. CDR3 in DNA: TGTGCCAGCAGGATACCCCGATCCGGTACTAACTATGGCTACACCTTC. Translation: CASRIPRSGTNYGYTF.

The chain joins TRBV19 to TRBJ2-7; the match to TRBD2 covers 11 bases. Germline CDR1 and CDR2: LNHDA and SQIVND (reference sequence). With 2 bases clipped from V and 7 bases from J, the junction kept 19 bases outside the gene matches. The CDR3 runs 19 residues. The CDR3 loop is CASSIFSPPLAGGPREQYF. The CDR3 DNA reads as TGTGCCAGTAGTATATTCTCGCCCCCATTAGCGGGAGGGCCGAGGGAGCAGTACTTC.

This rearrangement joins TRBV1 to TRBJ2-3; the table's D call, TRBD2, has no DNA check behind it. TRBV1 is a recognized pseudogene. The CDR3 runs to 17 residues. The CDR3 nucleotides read TGCACCAGCAGCCAAGCTACGGCGGGAGGGCCTGCAGATACGCAGTATTTT. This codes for CTSSQATAGGPADTQYF.

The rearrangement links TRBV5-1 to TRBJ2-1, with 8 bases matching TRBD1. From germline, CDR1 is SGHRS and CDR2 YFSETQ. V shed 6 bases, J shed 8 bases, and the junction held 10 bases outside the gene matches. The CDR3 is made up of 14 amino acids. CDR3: CASTGGERVDEQFF. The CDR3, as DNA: TGCGCCAGCACAGGGGGCGAGAGGGTCGATGAGCAGTTCTTC.

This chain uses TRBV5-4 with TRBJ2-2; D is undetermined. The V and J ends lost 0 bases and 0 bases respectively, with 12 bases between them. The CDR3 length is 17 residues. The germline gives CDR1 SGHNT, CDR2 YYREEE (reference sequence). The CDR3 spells CASSLDRRNANTGELFF. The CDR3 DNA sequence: TGTGCCAGCAGCTTGGATCGGCGGAACGCGAACACCGGGGAGCTGTTTTTT.

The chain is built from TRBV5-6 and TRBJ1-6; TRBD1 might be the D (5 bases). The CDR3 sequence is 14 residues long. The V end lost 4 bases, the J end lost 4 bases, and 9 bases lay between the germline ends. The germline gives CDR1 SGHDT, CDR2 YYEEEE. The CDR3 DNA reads TGTGCCAGCAGCGCGGGGGGTTATAATTCACCCCTCCACTTT. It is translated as CASSAGGYNSPLHF. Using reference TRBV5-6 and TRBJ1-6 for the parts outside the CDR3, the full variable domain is DAGVTQSPTHLIKTRGQQVTLRCSPKSGHDTVSWYQQALGQGPQFIFQYYEEEERQRGNFPDRFSGHQFPNYSSELNVNALLLGDSALYLCASSAGGYNSPLHFGNGTRLTVT.

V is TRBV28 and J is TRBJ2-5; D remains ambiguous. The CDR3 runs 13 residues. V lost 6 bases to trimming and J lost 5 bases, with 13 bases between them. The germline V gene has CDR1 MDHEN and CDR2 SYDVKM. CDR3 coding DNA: TGTGCCAGCAGCTCCCGACGGCGTGAGACCCAGTACTTC. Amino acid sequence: CASSSRRRETQYF.

CDR3 DNA sequence: TGCGCCGCACAGCGGGACTATGGCTACACCTTC. This sequence encodes CAAQRDYGYTF. The chain is built from TRBV10-2 and TRBJ1-2; no clear D gene. V was clipped by 11 bases and J by 3 bases, with 10 bases between them. This CDR3 spans 11 amino acids. Germline V gene data show CDR1 as WSHSY and CDR2 as SAAADI.

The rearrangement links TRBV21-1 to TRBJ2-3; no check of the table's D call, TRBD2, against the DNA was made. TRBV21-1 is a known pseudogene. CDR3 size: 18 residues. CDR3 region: CASSKAPGLAVNTDTQYF. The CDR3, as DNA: TGTGCCAGCAGCAAAGCCCCGGGACTAGCGGTAAACACAGATACGCAGTATTTT.

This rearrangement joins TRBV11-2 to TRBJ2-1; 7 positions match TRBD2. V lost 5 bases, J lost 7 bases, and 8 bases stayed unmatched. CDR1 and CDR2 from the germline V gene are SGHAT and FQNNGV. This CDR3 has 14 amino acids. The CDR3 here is CASSGRLGGNEQFF. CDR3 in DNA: TGTGCCAGCAGCGGGCGCTTGGGGGGGAATGAGCAGTTCTTC.

The CDR3 is CASSLGQGNPDTQYF. The CDR3 region has the DNA TGTGCCAGCAGCTTAGGACAGGGCAATCCAGATACGCAGTATTTT. V and J are TRBV11-2 and TRBJ2-3, with 7 bases identical to TRBD1. V lost 1 base, J lost 4 bases, and 5 bases stayed unmatched. The CDR3 spans 15 residues. Germline CDR1 is SGHAT and CDR2 is FQNNGV.

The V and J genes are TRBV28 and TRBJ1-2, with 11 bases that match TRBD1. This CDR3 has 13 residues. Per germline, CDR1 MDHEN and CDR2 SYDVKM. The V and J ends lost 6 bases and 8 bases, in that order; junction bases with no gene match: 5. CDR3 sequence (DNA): TGTGCCAGCAGCTCGGGACAGGGGGGAGGCTACACCTTC. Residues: CASSSGQGGGYTF.

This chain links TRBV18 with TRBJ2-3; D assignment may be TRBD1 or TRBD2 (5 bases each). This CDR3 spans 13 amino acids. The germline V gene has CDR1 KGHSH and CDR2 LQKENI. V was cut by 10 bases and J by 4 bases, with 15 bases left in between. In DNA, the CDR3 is TGTGCCACCCATGCCGGGACGGCAGATACGCAGTATTTT. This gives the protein CATHAGTADTQYF.

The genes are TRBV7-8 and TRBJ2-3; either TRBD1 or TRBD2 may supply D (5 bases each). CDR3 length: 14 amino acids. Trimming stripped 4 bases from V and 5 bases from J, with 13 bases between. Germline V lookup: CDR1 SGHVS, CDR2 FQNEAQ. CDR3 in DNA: TGTGCCAGCAGCTCAAACCGAGGGGTAGATACGCAGTATTTT. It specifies CASSSNRGVDTQYF.

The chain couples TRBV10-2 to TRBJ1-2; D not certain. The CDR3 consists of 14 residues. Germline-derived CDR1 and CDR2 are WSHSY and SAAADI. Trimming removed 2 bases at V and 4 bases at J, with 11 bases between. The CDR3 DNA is TGCGCCAGCAGTGAGATCCGCGCCCCCTATGGCTACACCTTC. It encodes CASSEIRAPYGYTF.

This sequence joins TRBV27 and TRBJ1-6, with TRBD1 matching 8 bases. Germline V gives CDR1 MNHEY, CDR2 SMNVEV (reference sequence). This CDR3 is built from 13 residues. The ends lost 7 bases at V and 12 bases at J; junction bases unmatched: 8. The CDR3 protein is CASNQGARGPLHF. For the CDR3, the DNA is TGTGCCAGCAATCAGGGGGCCCGGGGACCCCTCCACTTT.

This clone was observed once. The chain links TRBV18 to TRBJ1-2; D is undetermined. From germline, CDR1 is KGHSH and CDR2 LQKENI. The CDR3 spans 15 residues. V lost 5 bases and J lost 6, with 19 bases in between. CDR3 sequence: CASSSPGGRMDGYTF. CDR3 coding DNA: TGTGCCAGCTCAAGCCCCGGAGGAAGGATGGATGGCTACACCTTC.

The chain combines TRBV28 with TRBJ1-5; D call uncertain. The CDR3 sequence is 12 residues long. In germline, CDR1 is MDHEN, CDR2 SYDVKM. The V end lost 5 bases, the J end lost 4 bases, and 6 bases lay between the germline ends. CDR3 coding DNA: TGTGCCAGCAGTCTTTTAAATCAGCCCCAGCATTTT. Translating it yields CASSLLNQPQHF.

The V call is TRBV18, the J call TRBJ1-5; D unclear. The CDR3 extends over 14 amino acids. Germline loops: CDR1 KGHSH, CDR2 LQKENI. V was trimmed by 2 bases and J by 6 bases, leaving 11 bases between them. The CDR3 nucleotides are TGTGCCAGCTCACCAACGGGCCGGGGTCAGCCCCAGCATTTT. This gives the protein CASSPTGRGQPQHF.